These 23 T cell receptor beta chains originate from one sample sequenced in a study of neoadjuvant anti-PD-1 for oral cavity cancer. The time point here: after neoadjuvant nivolumab, at surgical resection. Data came from immunoSEQ multiplex PCR; TCRdb stores just in-frame clones and leaves some out. Seen here are roughly 36,000 clones, 38% observed once, and the top ten hold 16%. The source was tumor tissue, collected after nivolumab (anti-PD-1) treatment. Every receptor here comes from a person aged 35 to 85 with oral cavity squamous cell carcinoma.

This clone was seen only a few times. The chain is built from TRBV15 and TRBJ2-7; 10 nucleotides match TRBD1. V gave up 8 bases and J gave up 7 bases; unmatched junction bases: 5. The CDR3 length is 12 residues. Germline CDR1 LNHNV, CDR2 YYDKDF (reference sequence). DNA of the CDR3: TGTGCCACCGGGACAGGGGACAGGGAGCAGTACTTC. Translation gives CATGTGDREQYF.

The CDR3, as DNA: TGTGCCAGCAGTGACTGGACTAGCATGAGCTACGAGCAGTACTTC. This codes for CASSDWTSMSYEQYF. This chain connects TRBV2 to TRBJ2-7, with 8 nucleotides matching TRBD2. V was pared by 3 bases and J by 3 bases, with 7 bases of the junction left unmatched. This CDR3 spans 15 amino acids. Germline-derived CDR1 and CDR2 are SNHLY and FYNNEI.

V is TRBV7-3 and J is TRBJ2-1, with 9 positions matching TRBD1. With V trimmed by 5 bases and J by 6 bases, 8 bases remained unmatched. The CDR3 length is 15 residues. Germline CDR1 and CDR2: SGHTA and FQGTGA. The CDR3, as DNA: TGTGCCAGCAGCAGAAACAGGGGGCAAGGCAATGAGCAGTTCTTC. Translated: CASSRNRGQGNEQFF.

The chain joins TRBV6-4 to TRBJ1-2; 9 bases match TRBD1. From germline, CDR1 is MRHNA and CDR2 SNTAGT. The CDR3 totals 13 residues. J was trimmed by 5 bases and V by 3 bases; bases with no gene match: 1. This CDR3 reads CASSEGTGYGYTF. CDR3 nucleotide sequence: TGTGCCAGCAGTGAAGGGACAGGGTATGGCTACACCTTC.

The CDR3 loop reads CASSMGGTEAFF. In nucleotides, the CDR3 is TGTGCCAGTAGTATGGGTGGAACTGAAGCTTTCTTT. The V call is TRBV19, the J call TRBJ1-1; unclear D gene. The CDR3 covers 12 residues. Trimming shortened V by 3 bases and J by 5 bases, and 7 bases separated the two germline ends. Germline V lookup: CDR1 LNHDA, CDR2 SQIVND (reference sequence).

This chain uses TRBV9 with TRBJ1-3, with 7 nucleotides matching TRBD1. The germline V gene encodes CDR1 SGDLS and CDR2 YYNGEE. The trim removed 3 bases at V and 1 base at J, leaving 4 bases unmatched. This CDR3 has 15 residues. The CDR3 coding sequence is TGTGCCAGCAGCGACCGGACAGGATCTGGAAACACCATATATTTT. It translates to CASSDRTGSGNTIYF.

This clone has a handful of counts. This rearrangement joins TRBV4-1 to TRBJ2-1; D is possibly TRBD2 (6 bases). The CDR3 is 16 residues long. The V and J ends lost 0 bases and 4 bases respectively, with 13 bases between them. Germline V gene lookup returns CDR1 MGHRA and CDR2 YSYEKL. CDR3 in amino acids: CASSQDPNGGYNEQFF. The CDR3, as DNA: TGCGCCAGCAGCCAAGACCCCAACGGGGGATACAATGAGCAGTTCTTC.

V gene TRBV29-1 combines with J gene TRBJ2-3; possible D gene TRBD1, 6 bases. Germline V gives CDR1 SQVTM, CDR2 ANQGSEA. CDR3 length: 16 residues. Trimming shortened V by 4 bases and J by 2 bases, and 19 bases separated the two germline ends. The CDR3 reads CSVGPRQEHNTDTQYF. CDR3 nucleotides: TGCAGCGTTGGACCGAGACAGGAGCATAACACAGATACGCAGTATTTT.

The chain joins TRBV5-1 to TRBJ1-4, with unresolved D. There are 14 residues in the CDR3. The germline V gene encodes CDR1 SGHRS and CDR2 YFSETQ. Trimming removed 3 bases from V and 6 bases from J, with 12 bases in between. The CDR3 here is CASSSGGQDEKLFF. Written as DNA, the CDR3 is TGCGCCAGCAGCTCCGGAGGGCAAGATGAAAAACTGTTTTTT.

V is TRBV5-4 and J is TRBJ1-3; D is perhaps TRBD1 (5 bases). CDR1 is SGHNT, CDR2 YYREEE, per germline (reference sequence). CDR3 length: 15 amino acids. V gave up 0 bases and J gave up 4 bases, with 11 bases separating them. The CDR3: CASSLGERQGNTIYF. In nucleotides, the CDR3 is TGTGCCAGCAGCTTGGGGGAACGACAGGGAAACACCATATATTTT.

V and J are TRBV7-9 and TRBJ2-5; 9 bases fit TRBD2. The germline V gene has CDR1 SEHNR and CDR2 FQNEAQ (reference sequence). The CDR3 runs to 16 residues. The V and J ends lost 3 bases and 3 bases, in that order; junction bases with no gene match: 8. Here the CDR3 reads CASSFSLAGEKETQYF. The DNA for the CDR3 is TGTGCCAGCAGCTTTAGTTTAGCGGGGGAAAAAGAGACCCAGTACTTC.

This sequence joins TRBV19 and TRBJ2-7; weak D call: TRBD2 (5 bases). The CDR3 loop spans 15 amino acids. Trimming shortened V by 1 base and J by 3 bases, and 13 bases separated the two germline ends. From germline, CDR1 is LNHDA and CDR2 SQIVND (reference sequence). In nucleotides, the CDR3 is TGTGCCAGTAGTATAGGTGGACTTACTCGCTACGAGCAGTACTTC. This encodes CASSIGGLTRYEQYF. Looking up the rest from reference TRBV19 and TRBJ2-7 gives the full variable domain: DGGITQSPKYLFRKEGQNVTLSCEQNLNHDAMYWYRQDPGQGLRLIYYSQIVNDFQKGDIAEGYSVSREKKESFPLTVTSAQKNPTAFYLCASSIGGLTRYEQYFGPGTRLTVT.

The sample holds a few counts of this clone. This rearrangement joins TRBV7-2 to TRBJ1-4; 7 nucleotides line up with TRBD1. The junction had 8 bases not matched to a gene; V was cut back by 4 bases and J by 6 bases. The germline V gene encodes CDR1 SGHTA and CDR2 FQGNSA. The length of the CDR3 is 15 residues. The CDR3 protein is CASSWAGTDDEKLFF. CDR3 sequence (DNA): TGTGCCAGCAGCTGGGCCGGGACAGATGATGAAAAACTGTTTTTT. Full variable domain (rest looked up from reference TRBV7-2 and TRBJ1-4): GAGVSQSPSNKVTEKGKDVELRCDPISGHTALYWYRQSLGQGLEFLIYFQGNSAPDKSGLPSDRFSAERTGGSVSTLTIQRTQQEDSAVYLCASSWAGTDDEKLFFGSGTQLSVL.

This chain connects TRBV11-3 to TRBJ2-1; 7 nucleotides line up with TRBD1. This CDR3 is built from 15 residues. With V trimmed by 5 bases and J by 6 bases, 10 bases remained unmatched. Germline lookup yields CDR1 SGHNT and CDR2 YENEEA. The chain's CDR3 is CASSRDRASGNEQFF. CDR3 DNA: TGTGCCAGCAGCCGAGACAGGGCATCAGGCAATGAGCAGTTCTTC.

The V call is TRBV2, the J call TRBJ2-7, with D unresolved. CDR1 SNHLY and CDR2 FYNNEI come from the germline V gene. The germline V and J ends were trimmed by 6 bases and 5 bases, with 14 bases remaining between them. This CDR3 contains 13 residues. The CDR3 region has the DNA TGTGCCAGCAGACGAGGTTGGGGAAACGAGCAGTACTTC. This gives the protein CASRRGWGNEQYF.

The chain couples TRBV6-1 to TRBJ2-7, with 8 positions matching TRBD2. The ends lost 6 bases at V and 4 bases at J; junction bases unmatched: 5. This CDR3 has 13 residues. The germline V gene encodes CDR1 MNHNS and CDR2 SASEGT. The CDR3 coding sequence is TGTGCCAGCAGGGGACTAGGGGCTTACGAGCAGTACTTC. This codes for CASRGLGAYEQYF.

The J gene is TRBJ2-7, the V gene TRBV7-9; 11 bases are shared with TRBD1. Germline trimming cut 5 bases from V and 4 bases from J; bases unmatched to any gene: 16. The CDR3 runs to 18 residues. The V gene's germline CDR1 is SEHNR and CDR2 FQNEAQ (reference sequence). The CDR3 protein is CASSQPADRGPRMYEQYF. CDR3 in DNA: TGTGCCAGCAGCCAACCCGCGGACAGGGGGCCTCGGATGTACGAGCAGTACTTC.

This clone turned up a few times. The chain links TRBV19 to TRBJ1-1, with D hard to call. The germline V gene encodes CDR1 LNHDA and CDR2 SQIVND (reference sequence). V was cut by 3 bases and J by 2 bases, with 10 bases left in between. CDR3 length: 14 amino acids. The DNA of the CDR3 is TGTGCCAGTAGTATTTGGGGTCTAAACACTGAAGCTTTCTTT. The encoded protein is CASSIWGLNTEAFF.

This clone was detected a few times. The rearrangement joins TRBV20-1 to TRBJ2-3; the D is unclear. Trimming took 2 bases from V and 13 from J, leaving 13 bases between them. Germline values: CDR1 DFQATT, CDR2 SNEGSKA (reference sequence). The CDR3 contains 11 residues. CDR3 amino acids: CSARFGVSEYF. The DNA of the CDR3 is TGCAGTGCTAGATTCGGCGTCTCTGAGTATTTT.

This clone was counted ten times or more. The chain combines TRBV30 with TRBJ2-3; D not resolved. The CDR3 runs to 11 residues. With 3 bases removed from V and 4 bases from J, the gap between germline ends came to 5 bases. Germline V gene sequence: CDR1 GTSNPN, CDR2 SVGIG (reference sequence). CDR3 sequence reads: CAWSFPDTQYF. The CDR3 DNA reads TGTGCCTGGAGCTTCCCAGATACGCAGTATTTT. Drawing the rest from reference TRBV30 and TRBJ2-3, the complete variable domain is SQTIHQWPATLVQPVGSPLSLECTVEGTSNPNLYWYRQAAGRGLQLLFYSVGIGQISSEVPQNLSASRPQDRQFILSSKKLLLSDSGFYLCAWSFPDTQYFGPGTRLTVL.

The rearrangement uses TRBV5-5 and TRBJ2-3; maybe TRBD2 (6 bases). There are 15 residues in the CDR3. The germline CDR1 and CDR2 sequences are SGHKS and YYEKEE (reference sequence). V dropped 0 bases and J dropped 3 bases, with 11 bases sitting between them. The CDR3 DNA reads as TGTGCCAGCAGCTTGGTTGACCTAGCGACAGATACGCAGTATTTT. Translation gives CASSLVDLATDTQYF. Drawing the rest from reference TRBV5-5 and TRBJ2-3, the complete variable domain is DAGVTQSPTHLIKTRGQQVTLRCSPISGHKSVSWYQQVLGQGPQFIFQYYEKEERGRGNFPDRFSARQFPNYSSELNVNALLLGDSALYLCASSLVDLATDTQYFGPGTRLTVL.

This clone was seen a handful of times. The rearrangement uses TRBV27 and TRBJ2-3; 10 bases fit TRBD1. The germline gives CDR1 MNHEY, CDR2 SMNVEV (reference sequence). V was pared by 5 bases and J by 4 bases, with 3 bases of the junction left unmatched. This CDR3 spans 14 amino acids. The CDR3 region is CASSPGQGSDTQYF. The CDR3 DNA is TGTGCCAGCAGTCCGGGACAGGGGTCAGATACGCAGTATTTT.

There are a few counts of this clone. The chain links TRBV7-8 to TRBJ1-5; no reliable D call. The CDR3 is 14 residues long. From germline, CDR1 is SGHVS and CDR2 FQNEAQ. With 1 base removed from V and 3 bases from J, the gap between germline ends came to 7 bases. CDR3 sequence reads: CASSLGGYNQPQHF. The CDR3 DNA reads TGTGCCAGCAGCTTAGGAGGGTACAATCAGCCCCAGCATTTT.